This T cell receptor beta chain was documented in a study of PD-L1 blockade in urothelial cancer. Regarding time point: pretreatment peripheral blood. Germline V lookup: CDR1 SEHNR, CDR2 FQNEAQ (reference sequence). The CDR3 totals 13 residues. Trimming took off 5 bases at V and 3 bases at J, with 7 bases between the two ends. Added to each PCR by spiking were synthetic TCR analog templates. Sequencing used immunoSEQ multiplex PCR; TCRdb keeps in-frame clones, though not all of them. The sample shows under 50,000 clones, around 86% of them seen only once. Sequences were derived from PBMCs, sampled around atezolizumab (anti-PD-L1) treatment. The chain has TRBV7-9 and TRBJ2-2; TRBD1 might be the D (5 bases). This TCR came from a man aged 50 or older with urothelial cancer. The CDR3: CASSLQDTGELFF. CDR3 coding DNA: TGTGCCAGCAGCCTACAGGACACCGGGGAGCTGTTTTTT.